This T cell receptor beta chain was captured by sequencing in a study of a mutant IDH1 vaccine in newly diagnosed glioma. Overall study: Patients, over weeks 1, 3, 5, 7, 11, 15, 19 and 23, received a total of eight vaccinations. Radiotherapy, temozolomide, or both had been given previously, and both were given to most.

The germline V gene has CDR1 SNHLY and CDR2 FYNNEI. Trimming stripped 4 bases from V and 0 bases from J, with 10 bases between. The CDR3 runs 15 residues. As concerns this clone: Its antigen remains unknown.

As to time point: week 11, during vaccination. Topical imiquimod was applied with each vaccine dose, which held 300 ug of mutant IDH1 20-mer peptide. New WHO grade 3 or 4 IDH1-mutant, ATRX-lost astrocytomas were present in all donors. Profiling relied on immunoSEQ multiplex PCR, and the TCRdb table lists in-frame clones only, not all of them. The sample records tens of thousands of clones, 90% being singletons. This receptor was obtained from a man aged 18 to 30 with glioma. The material sequenced was PBMCs, taken from a glioma patient whose treatment included an IDH1 peptide vaccine. The V gene is TRBV2, the J gene TRBJ1-5; a possible D gene is TRBD1 (5 bases). The CDR3 is CASSGTLNSNQPQHF. In nucleotides, the CDR3 is TGTGCCAGCAGTGGGACACTCAATAGCAATCAGCCCCAGCATTTT.